Below are 20 T cell receptor beta chains sequenced from a single sample in a study of shared clonotypes between healthy human individuals. The protocol was immunoSEQ multiplex PCR, while the TCRdb copy is restricted to in-frame clones and leaves out a portion. This sample has a few million clones; 95% occur once, and the top ten carry 0.1% to 0.15%. Sequencing was carried out using naive CD4+ T cells sorted from blood. Subset denoted: CD45RA+ positively selected. The receptors derive from a man aged 18-30 years in good health.

V gene TRBV18 combines with J gene TRBJ1-1; D is unclear. V was trimmed by 2 bases and J by 1 base, leaving 8 bases between them. Germline CDR1 KGHSH, CDR2 LQKENI. The CDR3 covers 14 residues. This CDR3 is CASSPFEQNTEAFF. CDR3 nucleotides: TGTGCCAGCTCACCATTTGAGCAGAACACTGAAGCTTTCTTT.

The chain couples TRBV7-9 to TRBJ2-2; 11 positions agree with TRBD2. The germline V gene has CDR1 SEHNR and CDR2 FQNEAQ (reference sequence). The CDR3 contains 16 residues. Trimming cost V 5 bases and J 7 bases; bases outside gene matches: 9. The CDR3 DNA sequence: TGTGCCAGCAGCAAAATCGTAGCGGGAGGGAGCGGGGAGCTGTTTTTT. Its translation: CASSKIVAGGSGELFF.

This chain joins TRBV27 and TRBJ2-7; no reliable D call. CDR1 MNHEY and CDR2 SMNVEV come from the germline V gene (reference sequence). The CDR3 consists of 14 residues. Trimming removed 1 base from V and 2 bases from J, with 9 bases in between. CDR3 bases: TGTGCCAGCAGTTTATTTGCGGTTCCCTACGAGCAGTACTTC. This gives the protein CASSLFAVPYEQYF.

The chain is built from TRBV30 and TRBJ2-5; maybe TRBD1 (6 bases). The CDR3 has 15 residues. Between the trimmed V and J ends, which lost 1 base and 1 base, there was a span of 13 bases. From germline, CDR1 is GTSNPN and CDR2 SVGIG (reference sequence). In DNA, the CDR3 is TGTGCCTGGAGTGGAACAGGGTTTGGCCAAGAGACCCAGTACTTC. It is translated as CAWSGTGFGQETQYF.

This clone was recorded only once. This chain connects TRBV5-1 to TRBJ1-1, with unresolved D. Germline V gene data show CDR1 as SGHRS and CDR2 as YFSETQ. There are 12 residues in the CDR3. V gave up 1 base and J gave up 8 bases, with 9 bases separating them. For the CDR3, the DNA is TGCGCCAGCAGCTTGCGGAATTCGGAAGCTTTCTTT. Its protein product is CASSLRNSEAFF.

V gene TRBV10-3 combines with J gene TRBJ2-7, with 8 bases lining up with TRBD2. CDR3 length equals 14 residues. V gave up 2 bases and J gave up 5 bases; unmatched junction bases: 5. Germline V gene sequence: CDR1 ENHRY, CDR2 SYGVKD. The CDR3 region is CAISETREGHEQYF. In DNA, the CDR3 is TGTGCCATCAGTGAGACCCGGGAGGGCCACGAGCAGTACTTC.

V and J are TRBV11-3 and TRBJ2-5, with TRBD2 matching over 15 bases. The CDR3 totals 18 residues. The junction had 6 bases not matched to a gene; V was cut back by 4 bases and J by 0 bases. CDR1 and CDR2 from the germline V gene are SGHNT and YENEEA. CDR3 in amino acids: CASSSGLAGGPHQETQYF. CDR3 DNA sequence: TGTGCCAGCAGCTCGGGACTAGCGGGGGGCCCCCACCAAGAGACCCAGTACTTC.

V gene TRBV6-1 combines with J gene TRBJ2-5, with 9 bases aligning to TRBD2. This CDR3 region has 13 residues. Trimming cost V 9 bases and J 7 bases; bases outside gene matches: 9. The germline CDR1 and CDR2 sequences are MNHNS and SASEGT. The CDR3 spells CASASGALGTQYF. CDR3 bases: TGTGCCAGTGCTAGCGGGGCCCTAGGGACCCAGTACTTC.

This chain links TRBV5-1 with TRBJ2-2; TRBD2 might be the D (5 bases). V lost 4 bases and J lost 6, with 16 bases in between. Germline V gene lookup returns CDR1 SGHRS and CDR2 YFSETQ. CDR3 length: 15 amino acids. The DNA for the CDR3 is TGCGCCAGCAGCCCCACCCCCTCCGGGGCCGGGGAGCTGTTTTTT. Protein sequence: CASSPTPSGAGELFF.

V and J are TRBV7-9 and TRBJ2-7, with 8 bases fitting TRBD2. CDR1 and CDR2 (germline): SEHNR, FQNEAQ (reference sequence). Trimming took 5 bases from V and 0 from J; bases not matched to a gene: 6. The CDR3 is 15 amino acids. CDR3 in amino acids: CASSPPAGGSYEQYF. The CDR3 coding sequence is TGTGCCAGCAGCCCCCCGGCGGGGGGCTCCTACGAGCAGTACTTC. Supplemented by reference TRBV7-9 and TRBJ2-7, the full variable domain reads DTGVSQNPRHKITKRGQNVTFRCDPISEHNRLYWYRQTLGQGPEFLTYFQNEAQLEKSRLLSDRFSAERPKGSFSTLEIQRTEQGDSAMYLCASSPPAGGSYEQYFGPGTRLTVT.

This clone was recorded once. CDR3 DNA sequence: TGTGCCAGCAGCGGACCCCCTACCACAGAGAAAGCCAAAAACATTCAGTACTTC. This codes for CASSGPPTTEKAKNIQYF. The chain uses TRBV9 and TRBJ2-4; D not certain. In germline, CDR1 is SGDLS, CDR2 YYNGEE. V was trimmed by 3 bases and J by 0 bases, leaving 19 bases between them. CDR3 length: 18 residues.

The chain links TRBV30 to TRBJ2-2; TRBD2 matches at 8 bases. The CDR3 is 16 amino acids. Germline V gene lookup returns CDR1 GTSNPN and CDR2 SVGIG (reference sequence). The trim removed 2 bases at V and 4 bases at J, leaving 9 bases unmatched. The CDR3 nucleotides read TGTGCCTGGAGTCCCTTTAGCGGGAAGGGCACCGGGGAGCTGTTTTTT. Residues: CAWSPFSGKGTGELFF.

The J gene is TRBJ2-1, the V gene TRBV29-1; D remains ambiguous. The ends were cut back, 6 bases at V and 0 bases at J, with 12 bases in the middle. CDR3 size: 14 residues. Germline CDR1 is SQVTM and CDR2 is ANQGSEA. CDR3 DNA: TGCAGCGTGCCCGGGCCTCTCTCCTACAATGAGCAGTTCTTC. It encodes CSVPGPLSYNEQFF.

The CDR3 spells CAISELLAGGSYEQYF. In nucleotides, the CDR3 is TGTGCCATCAGTGAACTCCTAGCGGGGGGCTCCTACGAGCAGTACTTC. The genes are TRBV10-3 and TRBJ2-7; TRBD2 matches at 11 bases. Trimming cost V 3 bases and J 0 bases; bases outside gene matches: 4. Germline values: CDR1 ENHRY, CDR2 SYGVKD. The CDR3 totals 16 residues.

The genes are TRBV6-4 and TRBJ1-6; no definite D call. The CDR3 has 14 residues. V gave up 0 bases and J gave up 7 bases, with 7 bases separating them. CDR1 and CDR2 from the germline V gene are MRHNA and SNTAGT. The CDR3 loop reads CASSDSPWNSPLHF. DNA of the CDR3: TGTGCCAGCAGTGACTCACCGTGGAATTCACCCCTCCACTTT.

In this sample, this clone turned up once. This rearrangement joins TRBV25-1 to TRBJ1-4, with D unclear. This CDR3 contains 17 residues. The V end was cut by 2 bases, the J end by 2 bases, with 15 bases between. CDR1 MGHDK and CDR2 SYGVNS come from the germline V gene. This CDR3 is CASSELNHDDTNEKLFF. In DNA form, the CDR3 reads TGTGCCAGCAGTGAACTAAATCATGACGATACTAATGAAAAACTGTTTTTT.

The rearrangement joins TRBV2 to TRBJ1-1; TRBD1 agrees at 8 bases. Trimming at V came to 4 bases and at J to 4 bases, leaving 5 bases not matched to a gene. This CDR3 is built from 14 residues. The germline CDR1 and CDR2 sequences are SNHLY and FYNNEI. The CDR3 is CASSGQGAPTEAFF. In nucleotides, the CDR3 is TGTGCCAGCAGTGGGCAGGGGGCGCCCACTGAAGCTTTCTTT.

The chain uses TRBV5-1 and TRBJ2-2, with D perhaps given as TRBD1 or TRBD2 (6 bases each). V lost 3 bases, J lost 3 bases, and 18 bases lay in between. Germline V CDR1 and CDR2: SGHRS, YFSETQ. This CDR3 contains 17 residues. The CDR3 reads CASSSPTGAAYTGELFF. The CDR3 nucleotides read TGCGCCAGCAGCTCCCCCACGGGGGCCGCTTACACCGGGGAGCTGTTTTTT.

This clone was counted between two and nine times. The V gene is TRBV6-5, the J gene TRBJ1-2; no firm D call. CDR3 length: 13 amino acids. Germline V gives CDR1 MNHEY, CDR2 SVGAGI. The V and J ends lost 8 bases and 2 bases respectively, with 12 bases between them. CDR3 residues: CASGNGRNYGYTF. The CDR3 nucleotides read TGTGCCAGCGGAAATGGACGGAACTATGGCTACACCTTC.

J is TRBJ2-3 and V is TRBV10-3; 11 nucleotides agree with TRBD2. Germline V CDR1 and CDR2: ENHRY, SYGVKD. V trimming: 1 base; J trimming: 6 bases; junction bases outside the gene matches: 9. The CDR3 is made up of 17 amino acids. The chain's CDR3 is CAISELVAGGSGDTQYF. In DNA form, the CDR3 reads TGTGCCATCAGTGAGTTGGTAGCGGGAGGGTCAGGGGATACGCAGTATTTT.